The present T cell receptor beta chain was sequenced within a study of beta chain features in type 1 diabetes. The sequenced template was cDNA made from the entire isolated RNA. Method: immunoSEQ multiplex PCR; TCRdb's copy keeps in-frame clones and lacks some. The sample holds around 360,000 clones; 10% to 15% are singletons and the top ten take approximately 0.011%. This CDR3 spans 17 amino acids. The germline V gene encodes CDR1 SEHNR and CDR2 FQNEAQ (reference sequence). In its sample, this clone was seen once. Antigen: not known. Germline and junction disagree at one end, which may indicate a read error. The study, taken as a whole, reports: Patients with Type 1 diabetes showed moderately but significantly shorter TCRB CDR3s in all four CD4+ subsets.

The chain has TRBV7-9 and TRBJ1-1; 7 nucleotides line up with TRBD1. Sequencing was carried out using naive CD4+ T cells from blood. This clonotype was obtained from a woman aged 18 to 35 with type 1 diabetes. In nucleotides, the CDR3 is TGTGCCAGCAGCCATCAGCCAGGGGGAGGACCGGTACCTGATGCTTTCTTT. It is translated as CASSHQPGGGPVPDAFF.